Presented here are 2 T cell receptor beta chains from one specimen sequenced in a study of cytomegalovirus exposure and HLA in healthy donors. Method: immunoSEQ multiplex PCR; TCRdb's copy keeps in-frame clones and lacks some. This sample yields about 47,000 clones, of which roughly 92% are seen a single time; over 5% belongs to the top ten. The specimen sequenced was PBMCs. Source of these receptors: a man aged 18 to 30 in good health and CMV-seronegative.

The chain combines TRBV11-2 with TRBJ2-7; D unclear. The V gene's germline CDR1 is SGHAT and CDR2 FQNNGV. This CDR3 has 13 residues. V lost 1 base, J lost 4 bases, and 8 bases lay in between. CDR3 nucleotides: TGTGCCAGCAGCTTAGGGGCAGTTTACGAGCAGTACTTC. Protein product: CASSLGAVYEQYF. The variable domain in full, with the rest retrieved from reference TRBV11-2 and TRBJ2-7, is EAGVAQSPRYKIIEKRQSVAFWCNPISGHATLYWYQQILGQGPKLLIQFQNNGVVDDSQLPKDRFSAERLKGVDSTLKIQPAKLEDSAVYLCASSLGAVYEQYFGPGTRLTVT.

The CDR3 region is CASSLGTGFAPGELFF. CDR3 nucleotide sequence: TGCGCCAGCAGCCTCGGGACAGGGTTCGCCCCCGGGGAGCTGTTTTTT. This rearrangement joins TRBV4-3 to TRBJ2-2; the match to TRBD1 covers 9 bases. Per the germline V gene, CDR1 is LGHNA and CDR2 is YSLEER. There are 16 residues in the CDR3. With V trimmed by 4 bases and J by 6 bases, 9 bases remained unmatched.